One and the same sample provided the 5 T cell receptor beta chains below, sequenced in a study of T-cell memory formation after mild COVID-19. MiXCR, run by TCRdb on the 5' RACE reads, gives a single entry per CDR3 protein. The sample holds hundreds of thousands of distinct CDR3 sequences, over 20% seen once. The material sequenced was PBMCs or a T cell subset sorted from them (not recorded which). These receptors all stem from an adult woman who had mild COVID-19 (a few samples of this study predate the infection). Cell type and time point are not known.

In this sample, this clonotype turned up a few times. The V gene is TRBV5-1, the J gene TRBJ2-7; D remains ambiguous. V was pared by 0 bases and J by 2 bases, with 9 bases between. CDR1 is SGHRS and CDR2 is YFSETQ in the germline V gene. The CDR3 has 14 residues. The CDR3 DNA follows: TGCGCCAGCAGCTTGGTCGGTTTACCCTACGAGCAGTACTTC. Residues: CASSLVGLPYEQYF.

The DNA of the CDR3 is TGTGCCAGCAAGGGCCCCGGGACAGGGGAATACGAGCAGTACTTC. Translation: CASKGPGTGEYEQYF. This chain uses TRBV27 with TRBJ2-7; 10 bases fit TRBD1. The junction had 10 bases not matched to a gene; V was cut back by 7 bases and J by 4 bases. The CDR3 consists of 15 residues. The germline CDR1 and CDR2 sequences are MNHEY and SMNVEV (reference sequence).

The chain carries TRBV30 and TRBJ2-4; the D gene is possibly TRBD2 (5 bases). The CDR3 is made up of 12 amino acids. The V and J ends lost 0 bases and 9 bases respectively, with 9 bases between them. The germline V gene has CDR1 GTSNPN and CDR2 SVGIG (reference sequence). CDR3 in DNA: TGTGCCTGGAGTGTATTAGAGGGCATTCAGTACTTC. Amino acids: CAWSVLEGIQYF.

This clonotype was observed a handful of times. V is TRBV7-6 and J is TRBJ1-1, with D unclear. Deletions cut 1 base from V and 4 bases from J, with 7 bases between. CDR1 and CDR2 (germline): SGHVS, FNYEAQ. The CDR3 runs to 13 residues. CDR3 bases: TGTGCCAGCAGCTTAGTGCCGGTCACTGAAGCTTTCTTT. It codes for CASSLVPVTEAFF. Variable domain in full (rest from reference TRBV7-6 and TRBJ1-1): GAGVSQSPRYKVTKRGQDVALRCDPISGHVSLYWYRQALGQGPEFLTYFNYEAQQDKSGLPNDRFSAERPEGSISTLTIQRTEQRDSAMYRCASSLVPVTEAFFGQGTRLTVV.

The rearrangement joins TRBV19 to TRBJ2-2, with 8 nucleotides matching TRBD2. This CDR3 region has 14 residues. V shed 8 bases, J shed 0 bases, and the junction held 2 bases outside the gene matches. The V gene's germline CDR1 is LNHDA and CDR2 SQIVND (reference sequence). This chain's CDR3 is CASGGLANTGELFF. For the CDR3, the DNA is TGTGCCAGTGGGGGACTAGCGAACACCGGGGAGCTGTTTTTT.